The 14 T cell receptor beta chains below come from one sample, sequenced in a study of PD-1 blockade in mismatch repair-deficient tumors. Data came from immunoSEQ multiplex PCR; TCRdb stores just in-frame clones and leaves some out. The sample has over 11,000 clones, approximately 90% seen once. Their specific antigens are unknown. Time point here: identical approximately nine-day culture without peptide (control). The starting material was cells cultured in vitro, obtained from a patient treated with pembrolizumab. The receptor set was obtained from an adult with mismatch repair-deficient cancer.

CDR3: CASRTGQSNTEAFF. DNA of the CDR3: TGTGCCAGCAGAACGGGACAGTCGAACACTGAAGCTTTCTTT. This chain joins TRBV5-4 and TRBJ1-1; 7 nucleotides match TRBD1. V shed 5 bases and J 1 base; nucleotides not matched to a gene: 5. CDR1 and CDR2 (germline): SGHNT, YYREEE (reference sequence). CDR3 length: 14 residues.

The chain joins TRBV12-5 to TRBJ2-5, with TRBD2 as a possible D gene (5 bases). The CDR3 has 14 residues. Trimming removed 6 bases at V and 6 bases at J, with 17 bases between. Germline CDR1 LGHNT, CDR2 FRNRAP. This CDR3 reads CASGPGEREKTQYF. CDR3 bases: TGTGCTAGTGGCCCTGGAGAGAGGGAAAAGACCCAGTACTTC.

The chain uses TRBV7-2 and TRBJ2-5; D may be TRBD1 (6 bases). The CDR3 sequence is 14 residues long. V was clipped by 3 bases and J by 3 bases, with 11 bases between them. The germline CDR1 and CDR2 sequences are SGHTA and FQGNSA. CDR3 sequence: CASSLDRRKETQYF. For the CDR3, the DNA is TGTGCCAGCAGCTTGGACAGAAGGAAAGAGACCCAGTACTTC.

The chain links TRBV18 to TRBJ1-1; tentatively, D is TRBD1 (6 bases). The CDR3 has 13 residues. From germline, CDR1 is KGHSH and CDR2 LQKENI. V lost 3 bases and J lost 4, with 9 bases in between. CDR3 amino acids: CASSPGQSTEAFF. Here the CDR3 DNA reads TGTGCCAGCTCACCTGGACAGAGCACTGAAGCTTTCTTT.

This clone appeared a single time. CDR3 region: CASSIDQRTQYF. The CDR3, as DNA: TGTGCCAGTAGTATAGACCAGAGGACGCAGTATTTT. J is TRBJ2-3 and V is TRBV19; D is unresolved. Germline V lookup: CDR1 LNHDA, CDR2 SQIVND (reference sequence). Between the trimmed V and J ends, which lost 0 bases and 9 bases, there was a span of 7 bases. The CDR3 spans 12 residues.

V usage is TRBV7-9 and J usage is TRBJ2-5; no clear D gene. Germline V gene sequence: CDR1 SEHNR, CDR2 FQNEAQ (reference sequence). The CDR3 is made up of 11 amino acids. Trimming cost V 7 bases and J 4 bases, with 7 bases left between them. The CDR3 nucleotides read TGTGCCAGCACCCGAGGAGAGACCCAGTACTTC. Its translation: CASTRGETQYF.

This chain uses TRBV28 with TRBJ1-1; D ambiguous. Trimming stripped 5 bases from V and 4 bases from J, with 14 bases between. CDR3 size: 14 residues. Germline lookup yields CDR1 MDHEN and CDR2 SYDVKM. CDR3 sequence (DNA): TGTGCCAGCAGTCCACCGGGTATTGCCACTGAAGCTTTCTTT. Its translation is CASSPPGIATEAFF.

The chain is built from TRBV29-1 and TRBJ2-3; D may be TRBD1 (6 bases). The CDR3 sequence is 14 residues long. Germline V gives CDR1 SQVTM, CDR2 ANQGSEA. Trimming shortened V by 4 bases and J by 0 bases, and 11 bases separated the two germline ends. CDR3 in DNA: TGCAGCGTTGGGGGGCTTTATAGCACAGATACGCAGTATTTT. It encodes CSVGGLYSTDTQYF.

This clone was recorded a few times. V gene TRBV11-2 combines with J gene TRBJ1-2, with D unresolved. The CDR3 is made up of 16 amino acids. CDR1 and CDR2 (germline): SGHAT, FQNNGV. The germline V and J ends were trimmed by 7 bases and 4 bases, with 22 bases remaining between them. CDR3 bases: TGTGCCAGCACCGCTCCGGGCCAGGCCCTTGGCTATGGCTACACCTTC. Its protein product is CASTAPGQALGYGYTF.

J is TRBJ1-2 and V is TRBV19, with D possibly TRBD1 on 6 matching bases. This CDR3 is 13 amino acids long. Between the trimmed V and J ends, which lost 7 bases and 8 bases, there was a span of 17 bases. The germline V gene encodes CDR1 LNHDA and CDR2 SQIVND (reference sequence). CDR3 coding DNA: TGTGCCAGTAACAACAGGGAGGGTGGCGGCTACACCTTC. Protein: CASNNREGGGYTF.

This clone was seen a single time. The chain has TRBV15 and TRBJ2-7, with TRBD2 identical over 8 bases. The CDR3 is 13 residues long. Germline V CDR1 and CDR2: LNHNV, YYDKDF (reference sequence). The V segment lost 3 bases and the J segment 4 bases; nucleotides outside the gene matches: 2. In DNA, the CDR3 is TGTGCCACCAGCAGGGGGACTAGATACGAGCAGTACTTC. Its protein is CATSRGTRYEQYF.

The genes are TRBV6-6 and TRBJ1-1, with D possibly matching TRBD1 (6 bases). Trimming left V 5 bases short and J 0 bases short, with 13 bases between. CDR3 length: 15 residues. The germline gives CDR1 MNHNY, CDR2 SVGAGI (reference sequence). CDR3 in DNA: TGTGCCAGCAGTACCGGGGGCGGAATGAACACTGAAGCTTTCTTT. The encoded protein is CASSTGGGMNTEAFF.

The genes are TRBV5-1 and TRBJ2-3; TRBD2 matches at 9 bases. Germline CDR1 reads SGHRS; CDR2 reads YFSETQ. With V trimmed by 3 bases and J by 3 bases, 11 bases remained unmatched. The CDR3 loop spans 17 amino acids. The CDR3 loop is CASSSPVAGGLTDTQYF. The CDR3 DNA is TGCGCCAGCAGCTCCCCCGTGGCGGGAGGGTTAACAGATACGCAGTATTTT.

This clone was counted between two and nine times. The J gene is TRBJ2-1, the V gene TRBV10-2; D is unclear. Between the trimmed V and J ends, which lost 3 bases and 4 bases, there was a span of 7 bases. This CDR3 is built from 13 residues. Germline V gives CDR1 WSHSY, CDR2 SAAADI. CDR3: CASSDALYNEQFF. In nucleotides, the CDR3 is TGCGCCAGCAGTGATGCCCTATACAATGAGCAGTTCTTC.